This entry concerns a single T cell receptor beta chain. The antigen remains undetermined. TCRdb re-called the 5' RACE reads through MiXCR, storing one row per CDR3 protein. Here the sample spans some 500,000 distinct CDR3 sequences, just under 10% being singletons. The source of the sample is a study of identical twins. Broader study findings: Cross-sectional statistics, not tracking of the same donors, supported the conclusions.

Healthy Caucasians provided all donations. This CDR3 spans 15 amino acids. V was clipped by 1 base and J by 6 bases, with 13 bases between them. Germline-derived CDR1 and CDR2 are SGHAT and FQNNGV. The same data also went into a second study, on yellow fever vaccine responses in identical twins. That report adds: Twins showed a vaccine T cell response that reportedly seemed partly convergent, partly personalized.

The source is a woman aged 18-29 years in good health. The V gene is TRBV11-2, the J gene TRBJ2-1; the D is unclear. Input material: PBMCs. The CDR3 region has the DNA TGTGCCAGCAGCTTAGGGACCACCTGGGGCAATGAGCAGTTCTTC. Amino acid sequence: CASSLGTTWGNEQFF.